Described below is a single TCR beta chain sequence and its context. This record belongs to a study of blood T cell repertoires in COVID-19. Libraries were prepared by immunoSEQ multiplex PCR; TCRdb keeps only in-frame clonotypes and omits some of them. The data hold about 200,000 clones, with 88% observed a single time. The CDR3 contains 13 residues. V lost 5 bases and J 4 bases, leaving 8 bases between the germline ends. Germline V gene sequence: CDR1 SGHTA, CDR2 FQGNSA. This sequence originates from a man aged 50 to 60 with COVID-19, enrolled during active disease. The chain recombines TRBV7-2 with TRBJ1-4; perhaps TRBD1 as D (6 bases). Sequences were obtained from peripheral blood. The CDR3, as DNA: TGTGCCAGCAGCGGACAGTTTAATGAAAAACTGTTTTTT. This translates into CASSGQFNEKLFF.